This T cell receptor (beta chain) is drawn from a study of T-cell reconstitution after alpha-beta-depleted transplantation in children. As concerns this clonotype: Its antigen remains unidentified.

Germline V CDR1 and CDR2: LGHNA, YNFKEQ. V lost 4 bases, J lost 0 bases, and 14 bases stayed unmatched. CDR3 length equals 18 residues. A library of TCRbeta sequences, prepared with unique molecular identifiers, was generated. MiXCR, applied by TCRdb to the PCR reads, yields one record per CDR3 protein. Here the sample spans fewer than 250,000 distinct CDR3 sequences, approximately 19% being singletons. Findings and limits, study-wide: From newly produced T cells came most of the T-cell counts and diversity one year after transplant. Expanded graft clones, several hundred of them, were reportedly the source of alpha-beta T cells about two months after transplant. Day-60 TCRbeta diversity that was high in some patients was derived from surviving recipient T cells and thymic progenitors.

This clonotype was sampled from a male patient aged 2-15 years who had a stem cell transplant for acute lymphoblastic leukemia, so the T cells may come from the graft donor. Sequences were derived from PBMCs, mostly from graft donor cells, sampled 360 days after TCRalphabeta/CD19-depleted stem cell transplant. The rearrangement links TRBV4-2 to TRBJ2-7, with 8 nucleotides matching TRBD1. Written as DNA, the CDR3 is TGTGCCAGCAGCCGATCCGACAGGGGTCCCCTTAGCTCCTACGAGCAGTACTTC. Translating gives CASSRSDRGPLSSYEQYF.